This passage covers 27 T cell receptor beta chains from one sample sequenced in a study of CD8 T cells in ankylosing spondylitis. TCRdb reprocessed the 5' RACE reads via MiXCR and lists one record per CDR3 protein. In the table there are some 150,000 distinct CDR3 sequences, around 43% of which are singletons. The sample comprised synovial fluid, either unsorted or a sorted T cell fraction (not recorded which). The receptors originated from a male donor with ankylosing spondylitis.

Only a few counts were recorded for this clonotype. This chain uses TRBV4-1 with TRBJ2-5; D gene ambiguous. Germline V lookup: CDR1 MGHRA, CDR2 YSYEKL. The CDR3 has 15 amino acids. With 0 bases removed from V and 5 bases from J, the gap between germline ends came to 13 bases. The CDR3 nucleotides are TGCGCCAGCAGCCAAGAGATAAGTTGGATTGAGACCCAGTACTTC. Its protein product is CASSQEISWIETQYF.

This clonotype was picked up many times. The V gene is TRBV29-1, the J gene TRBJ2-3, with unresolved D. The CDR3 totals 15 residues. Trimming left V 1 base short and J 0 bases short, with 11 bases between. Germline V gene data show CDR1 as SQVTM and CDR2 as ANQGSEA. CDR3 loop: CSVEALTTSTDTQYF. The CDR3 DNA reads as TGCAGCGTTGAAGCTCTTACCACTAGCACAGATACGCAGTATTTT.

The chain carries TRBV6-2 or TRBV6-3 and TRBJ2-1; TRBD2 matches 13 bases. CDR3 size: 16 residues. With 2 bases clipped from V and 10 bases from J, the junction kept 8 bases outside the gene matches. Germline lookup yields CDR1 MNHEY and CDR2 SVGEGT. CDR3 DNA sequence: TGTGCCAGCAGTTACCCCACTAGCGGGAGGGCCTGGGAGCAGTTCTTC. It yields the protein CASSYPTSGRAWEQFF.

V and J are TRBV6-1 and TRBJ1-2; TRBD1 might be the D (6 bases). Germline V lookup: CDR1 MNHNS, CDR2 SASEGT. V lost 4 bases to trimming and J lost 4 bases, with 13 bases between them. This CDR3 has 14 residues. The CDR3 reads CASSGTGSVYGYTF. CDR3 DNA sequence: TGTGCCAGCAGTGGTACAGGGTCGGTCTATGGCTACACCTTC.

This clonotype was counted only a few times. The V call is TRBV6-6, the J call TRBJ2-5, with D perhaps TRBD1 (6 bases). V lost 10 bases, J lost 5 bases, and 17 bases lay in between. The germline V gene has CDR1 MNHNY and CDR2 SVGAGI (reference sequence). This CDR3 has 13 amino acids. The CDR3 spells CATTDRPWETQYF. DNA of the CDR3: TGTGCCACCACTGACAGGCCTTGGGAGACCCAGTACTTC.

The rearrangement links TRBV4-3 to TRBJ2-3; 7 positions agree with TRBD1. The V and J ends lost 2 bases and 0 bases, in that order; junction bases with no gene match: 8. CDR1 is LGHNA, CDR2 YSLEER, per germline. The CDR3 totals 17 residues. In DNA form, the CDR3 reads TGCGCCAGCAGCCAACGTTACACAGGGGAGAGCACAGATACGCAGTATTTT. It codes for CASSQRYTGESTDTQYF.

The chain is built from TRBV20-1 and TRBJ1-1; a weak D match, TRBD1 (5 bases). V was shortened by 1 base and J by 5 bases, with 11 bases between the two germline ends. Germline values: CDR1 DFQATT, CDR2 SNEGSKA (reference sequence). CDR3 length: 13 amino acids. The chain's CDR3 is CSARGGGETEAFF. The CDR3 bases are TGCAGTGCTAGAGGGGGGGGAGAAACTGAAGCTTTCTTT.

This clonotype was observed a handful of times. The gene calls are TRBV30 and TRBJ2-2; D might be TRBD1 (5 bases). The CDR3 consists of 15 residues. Germline V CDR1 and CDR2: GTSNPN, SVGIG (reference sequence). V dropped 0 bases and J dropped 3 bases, with 11 bases sitting between them. The CDR3 here is CAWSVQIRDTGELFF. CDR3 nucleotide sequence: TGTGCCTGGAGTGTACAGATCAGGGACACCGGGGAGCTGTTTTTT.

This chain joins TRBV6-2 or TRBV6-3 and TRBJ1-2; D ambiguous. The germline V and J ends were trimmed by 2 bases and 1 base, with 29 bases remaining between them. The CDR3 has 21 amino acids. Germline CDR1 reads MNHEY; CDR2 reads SVGEGT. CDR3 region: CASSYLNIGPGPEEVNYGYTF. CDR3 sequence (DNA): TGTGCCAGCAGTTACCTCAATATTGGGCCCGGACCCGAGGAAGTTAACTATGGCTACACCTTC.

The chain joins TRBV2 to TRBJ2-7; no firm D call. Trimming took 3 bases from V and 0 from J, leaving 6 bases between them. The CDR3 is made up of 13 amino acids. Germline CDR1 reads SNHLY; CDR2 reads FYNNEI. The CDR3 DNA reads TGTGCCAGCAGTGACCCAGCCTCCTACGAGCAGTACTTC. Translation: CASSDPASYEQYF.

This rearrangement joins TRBV7-6 to TRBJ1-1; D not certain. The CDR3 is 13 residues long. V shed 1 base and J shed 4 bases, with 7 bases lying between them. Germline-derived CDR1 and CDR2 are SGHVS and FNYEAQ. The CDR3 bases are TGTGCCAGCAGCTTAGGGGAGCCCACTGAAGCTTTCTTT. Protein: CASSLGEPTEAFF.

This clonotype has a handful of counts. V and J are TRBV12-3 or TRBV12-4 and TRBJ2-3, with 8 bases aligning to TRBD1. Unmatched junction bases numbered 14, after V lost 6 bases and J lost 3 bases. This CDR3 region has 17 residues. The CDR3 sequence: CASRATRTGRSTDTQYF. CDR3 DNA sequence: TGTGCCAGCAGGGCCACTCGGACAGGGAGGAGTACAGATACGCAGTATTTT.

The chain joins TRBV5-1 to TRBJ2-4; D perhaps matches TRBD2 (6 bases). There are 16 residues in the CDR3. Trimming cost V 4 bases and J 4 bases, with 18 bases left between them. Germline values: CDR1 SGHRS, CDR2 YFSETQ. CDR3 in DNA: TGCGCCAGCAGCAATGACCCGGGACTGGTAAAAAACATTCAGTACTTC. Its translation is CASSNDPGLVKNIQYF.

The table lists this clonotype with many counts. V and J are TRBV3-1 and TRBJ2-2; 7 bases agree with TRBD2. Germline lookup yields CDR1 LGHDT and CDR2 YNNKEL (reference sequence). The CDR3 extends over 14 amino acids. Trimming removed 8 bases from V and 4 bases from J; junction bases left unmatched: 7. This chain's CDR3 is CASHRGVGTGELFF. The CDR3 region has the DNA TGTGCCAGCCATCGGGGGGTTGGCACCGGGGAGCTGTTTTTT.

The chain recombines TRBV5-1 with TRBJ1-6; D remains ambiguous. V shed 2 bases and J shed 0 bases, with 12 bases lying between them. CDR1 and CDR2 from the germline V gene are SGHRS and YFSETQ. CDR3 length: 17 amino acids. The CDR3 nucleotides are TGCGCCAGCAGCTTAGGACGGTCGAGCTCCTATAATTCACCCCTCCACTTT. It encodes CASSLGRSSSYNSPLHF.

This clonotype was detected only a few times. Mismatch with germline at one junction end may stem from a read error. The rearrangement joins TRBV20-1 to TRBJ1-1; no clear D. The CDR3 length is 12 residues. Germline loops: CDR1 DFQATT, CDR2 SNEGSKA (reference sequence). CDR3 region: CSARDVNTEALF. In DNA form, the CDR3 reads TGCAGTGCTAGAGACGTGAACACTGAAGCTCTCTTT.

V usage is TRBV4-1 and J usage is TRBJ2-1; D may be TRBD2 (5 bases). The CDR3 consists of 17 residues. Germline assignment: CDR1 MGHRA and CDR2 YSYEKL. With 1 base removed from V and 5 bases from J, the gap between germline ends came to 18 bases. In DNA form, the CDR3 reads TGCGCCAGCAGCCAAGGGCGGGTAGGGCCGCCCCACAATGAGCAGTTCTTC. It yields the protein CASSQGRVGPPHNEQFF.

The genes are TRBV11-2 and TRBJ2-3; D is uncertain. V was shortened by 3 bases and J by 4 bases, with 20 bases between the two germline ends. The germline gives CDR1 SGHAT, CDR2 FQNNGV. The CDR3 extends over 17 amino acids. The CDR3 sequence is CASSFPFSRSDSDTQYF. CDR3 coding DNA: TGTGCCAGCAGCTTCCCCTTTAGCCGGAGCGACTCAGATACGCAGTATTTT.

The chain employs TRBV4-1 and TRBJ2-1, with D maybe TRBD2 (5 bases). The CDR3 contains 16 residues. The V gene lost 1 base and the J gene lost 7 bases, with 17 bases spanning the gap. Per the germline V gene, CDR1 is MGHRA and CDR2 is YSYEKL. The CDR3 nucleotides read TGCGCCAGCAGCCAAGGCCCACTAGACGCCTGGAATGAGCAGTTCTTC. Its translation is CASSQGPLDAWNEQFF.

V is TRBV5-1 and J is TRBJ1-2, with TRBD1 as a possible D gene (5 bases). The length of the CDR3 is 12 residues. CDR1 SGHRS and CDR2 YFSETQ come from the germline V gene. V shed 4 bases and J shed 8 bases, with 12 bases lying between them. In nucleotides, the CDR3 is TGCGCCAGCAGCACCAGGGTTGGAGGCTACACCTTC. Protein: CASSTRVGGYTF.

This clonotype was seen a few times. This chain joins TRBV7-8 and TRBJ2-1; D call uncertain. Trimming shortened V by 1 base and J by 2 bases, and 12 bases separated the two germline ends. Germline CDR1 and CDR2: SGHVS and FQNEAQ. The CDR3 spans 16 residues. The CDR3 DNA is TGTGCCAGCAGCTTAGGCGTTTTTCCGACCTACAATGAGCAGTTCTTC. Translating it yields CASSLGVFPTYNEQFF. The full variable domain, in which reference TRBV7-8 and TRBJ2-1 provide the parts outside the CDR3, is GAGVSQSPRYKVAKRGQDVALRCDPISGHVSLFWYQQALGQGPEFLTYFQNEAQLDKSGLPSDRFFAERPEGSVSTLKIQRTQQEDSAVYLCASSLGVFPTYNEQFFGPGTRLTVL.

The gene calls are TRBV5-1 and TRBJ1-2; TRBD1 agrees at 9 bases. Germline assignment: CDR1 SGHRS and CDR2 YFSETQ. The CDR3 is 17 amino acids. V gave up 0 bases and J gave up 3 bases; unmatched junction bases: 9. The CDR3 DNA reads as TGCGCCAGCAGCTTGGAGCCCACCGGGACAGGGTACTATGGCTACACCTTC. It codes for CASSLEPTGTGYYGYTF.

Only a few counts were recorded for this clonotype. The gene calls are TRBV9 and TRBJ2-1; 8 nucleotides agree with TRBD2. The germline gives CDR1 SGDLS, CDR2 YYNGEE. Trimming at V came to 3 bases and at J to 0 bases, leaving 11 bases not matched to a gene. This CDR3 contains 18 residues. The CDR3 DNA follows: TGTGCCAGCAGCGCCTGCTTACCTAGCGGGTACTCCTACAATGAGCAGTTCTTC. Translated: CASSACLPSGYSYNEQFF.

The chain recombines TRBV7-9 with TRBJ1-2, with D possibly matching TRBD1 (5 bases). The germline V and J ends were trimmed by 8 bases and 4 bases, with 8 bases remaining between them. The V gene's germline CDR1 is SEHNR and CDR2 FQNEAQ (reference sequence). The CDR3 totals 11 residues. CDR3 sequence: CASSGLYGYTF. The CDR3 DNA sequence: TGTGCCAGCTCGGGACTCTATGGCTACACCTTC.

This chain joins TRBV6-2 or TRBV6-3 and TRBJ1-1; D is possibly TRBD1 (5 bases). The length of the CDR3 is 17 residues. Trimming removed 2 bases from V and 1 base from J, with 17 bases in between. CDR1 and CDR2 from the germline V gene are MNHEY and SVGEGT. CDR3 coding DNA: TGTGCCAGCAGTTACCGGGACCTCCCGCCGCGGAACACTGAAGCTTTCTTT. This codes for CASSYRDLPPRNTEAFF.

This chain connects TRBV30 to TRBJ2-1; D is ambiguous. Trimming removed 1 base from V and 1 base from J, with 5 bases in between. The CDR3 sequence is 13 residues long. The germline V gene encodes CDR1 GTSNPN and CDR2 SVGIG (reference sequence). Written as DNA, the CDR3 is TGTGCCTGGAGTGGGGCTTCCTACAATGAGCAGTTCTTC. Protein product: CAWSGASYNEQFF.

Ten or more counts support this clonotype. V and J are TRBV4-1 and TRBJ1-6; TRBD1 agrees at 7 bases. Germline-derived CDR1 and CDR2 are MGHRA and YSYEKL. The CDR3 runs to 15 residues. The V gene end was trimmed by 3 bases and the J gene end by 8 bases; junction bases not matched to a gene: 7. CDR3 coding DNA: TGCGCCAGCAGCCACCGACAGGGCTTGGATTCACCCCTCCACTTT. This encodes CASSHRQGLDSPLHF.